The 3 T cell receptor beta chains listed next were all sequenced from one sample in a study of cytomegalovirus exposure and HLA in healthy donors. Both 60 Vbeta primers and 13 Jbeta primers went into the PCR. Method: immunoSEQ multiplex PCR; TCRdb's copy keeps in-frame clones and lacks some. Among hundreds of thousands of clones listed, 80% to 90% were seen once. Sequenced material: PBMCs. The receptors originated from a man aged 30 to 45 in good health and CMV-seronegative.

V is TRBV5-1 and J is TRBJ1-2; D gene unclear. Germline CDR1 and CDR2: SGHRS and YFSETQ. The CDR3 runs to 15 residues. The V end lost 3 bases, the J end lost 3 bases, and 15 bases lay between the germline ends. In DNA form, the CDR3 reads TGCGCCAGCAGCTACGGACTGCTCAAGGACTATGGCTACACCTTC. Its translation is CASSYGLLKDYGYTF.

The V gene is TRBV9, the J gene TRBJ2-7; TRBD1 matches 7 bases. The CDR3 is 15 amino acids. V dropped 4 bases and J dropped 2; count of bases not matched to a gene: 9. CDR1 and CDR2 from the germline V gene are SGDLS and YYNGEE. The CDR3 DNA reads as TGTGCCAGCAGCCCGACAGGGACAGATGCCTACGAGCAGTACTTC. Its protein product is CASSPTGTDAYEQYF.

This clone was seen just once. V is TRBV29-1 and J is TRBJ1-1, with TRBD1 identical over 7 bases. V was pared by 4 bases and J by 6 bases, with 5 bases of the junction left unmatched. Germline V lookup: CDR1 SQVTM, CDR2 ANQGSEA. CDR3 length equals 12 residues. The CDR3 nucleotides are TGCAGCGTTGCCAGGGGGGTCGCTGAAGCTTTCTTT. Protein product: CSVARGVAEAFF.